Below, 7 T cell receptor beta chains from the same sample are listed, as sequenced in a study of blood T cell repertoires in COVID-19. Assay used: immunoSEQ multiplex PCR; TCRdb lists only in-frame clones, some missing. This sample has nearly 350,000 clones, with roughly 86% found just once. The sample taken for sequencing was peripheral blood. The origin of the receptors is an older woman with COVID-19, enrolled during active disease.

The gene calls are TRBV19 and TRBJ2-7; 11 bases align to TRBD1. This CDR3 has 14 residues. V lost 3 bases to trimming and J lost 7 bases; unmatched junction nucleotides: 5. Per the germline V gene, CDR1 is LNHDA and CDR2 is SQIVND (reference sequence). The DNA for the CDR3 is TGTGCCAGTAGTATTGGACAGGGGGCGAGAGAGCAGTACTTC. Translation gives CASSIGQGAREQYF.

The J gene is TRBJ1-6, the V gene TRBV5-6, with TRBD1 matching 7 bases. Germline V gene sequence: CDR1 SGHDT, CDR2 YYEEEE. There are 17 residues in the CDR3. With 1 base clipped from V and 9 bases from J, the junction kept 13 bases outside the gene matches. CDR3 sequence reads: CASSLPPKEGARSPLHF. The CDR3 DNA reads TGTGCCAGCAGCTTGCCACCGAAGGAGGGGGCGCGTTCACCCCTCCACTTT.

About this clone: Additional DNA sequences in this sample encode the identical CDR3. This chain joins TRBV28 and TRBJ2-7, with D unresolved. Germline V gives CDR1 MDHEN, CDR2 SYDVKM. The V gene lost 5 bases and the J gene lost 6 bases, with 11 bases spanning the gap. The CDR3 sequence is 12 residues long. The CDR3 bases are TGTGCCAGCAGTCTGCGCTCTCGCGAGCAGTACTTC. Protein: CASSLRSREQYF.

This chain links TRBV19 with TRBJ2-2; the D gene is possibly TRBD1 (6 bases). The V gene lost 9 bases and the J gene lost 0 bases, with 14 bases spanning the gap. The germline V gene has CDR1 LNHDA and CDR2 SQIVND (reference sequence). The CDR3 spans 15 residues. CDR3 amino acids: CASKTGTSNTGELFF. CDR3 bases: TGTGCCAGCAAGACCGGGACATCGAACACCGGGGAGCTGTTTTTT.

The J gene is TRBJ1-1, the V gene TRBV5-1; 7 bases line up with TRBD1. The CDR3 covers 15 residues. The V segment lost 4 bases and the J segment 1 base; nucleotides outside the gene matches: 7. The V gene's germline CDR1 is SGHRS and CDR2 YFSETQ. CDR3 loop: CASSLRQGGNTEAFF. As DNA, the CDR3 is TGCGCCAGCAGCCTAAGACAGGGTGGGAACACTGAAGCTTTCTTT.

CDR3 sequence (DNA): TGTGCCAGCAGCTTAGCCCCGATGTACACAGGGGAAAAACTGTTTTTT. Protein: CASSLAPMYTGEKLFF. The chain is built from TRBV7-8 and TRBJ1-4, with D perhaps TRBD1 (6 bases). This CDR3 is 16 amino acids long. The V end was cut by 0 bases, the J end by 8 bases, with 16 bases between. The germline CDR1 and CDR2 sequences are SGHVS and FQNEAQ.

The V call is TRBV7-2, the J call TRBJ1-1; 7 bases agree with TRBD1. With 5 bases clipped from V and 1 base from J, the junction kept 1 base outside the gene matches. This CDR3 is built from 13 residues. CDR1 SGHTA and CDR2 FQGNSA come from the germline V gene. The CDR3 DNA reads TGTGCCAGCAGCCGACAGGGGAACACTGAAGCTTTCTTT. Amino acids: CASSRQGNTEAFF. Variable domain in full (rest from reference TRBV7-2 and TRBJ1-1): GAGVSQSPSNKVTEKGKDVELRCDPISGHTALYWYRQSLGQGLEFLIYFQGNSAPDKSGLPSDRFSAERTGGSVSTLTIQRTQQEDSAVYLCASSRQGNTEAFFGQGTRLTVV.